This T cell receptor (beta chain) was sequenced in a study of blood T cell repertoires in COVID-19. Study details: Researchers got acute and convalescent COVID-19 samples from the United States, Italy and Spain.

Germline CDR1 is SQVTM and CDR2 is ANQGSEA. This CDR3 spans 13 amino acids. The V and J ends lost 8 bases and 3 bases respectively, with 15 bases between them. Authors' methods: Estimation of nucleated cell counts relied on the amplification of reference gene primers. Data came from immunoSEQ multiplex PCR; TCRdb stores just in-frame clones and leaves some out. The V and J calls and clone size come from that table; D and trimming were worked out from the DNA. Of some 220,000 clones listed, over 60% are singletons. This clone was found once. The specimen sequenced was peripheral blood. V usage is TRBV29-1 and J usage is TRBJ2-3; possible D gene TRBD2, 7 bases. This TCR derives from a woman in her seventies with acute or convalescent COVID-19. The CDR3 DNA follows: TGCAGCATAAGGGGGGGAATTACAGATACGCAGTATTTT. This translates into CSIRGGITDTQYF.